This is a list of T cell receptor beta chains from one sample in a study of T cell repertoires in cytomegalovirus infection. TCRdb called the reads again in MiXCR, with one record for every CDR3 protein. Of roughly 990,000 distinct CDR3 sequences detected, approximately 33% appear once; the ten largest clones hold roughly 13%. Their recognized antigens are unknown. Sample: cultured CD8+ T cells from PBMCs, taken from culture after CMV antigen stimulation. The receptors shown here come from a human donor in good health (CMV status not recorded). Some clones in this sample may be carry-over from other donors' samples. The CDR3 runs from the conserved cysteine through the conserved F or W. Fields, in order: V gene, D gene, J gene, clone size, CDR3 length, CDR3 DNA, CDR3 protein. D genes are given only for firm matches. Rows give clone size only sometimes, using once, few, many, or a class for an expanded clone.

>TRBV7-9|NA|TRBJ2-3|NA|17
TGTGCCAGCAGCTTATTCCCAGAAGGCAGCCTCACAGATACGCAGTATTTT
CASSLFPEGSLTDTQYF
>TRBV15|NA|TRBJ1-1|NA|14
TGTGCCACCAGCAGAGTCACCGGGGACACTGAAGCTTTCTTT
CATSRVTGDTEAFF
>TRBV15|NA|TRBJ1-3|NA|17
TGTGCCACCAGCAGCACAAAGGAACCGAGCTCTGGAAACACCATATATTTT
CATSSTKEPSSGNTIYF
>TRBV6-1|NA|TRBJ1-1|many|14
TGTGCCAGCAGCCAGACCCAGTGGGACACTGAAGCTTTCTTT
CASSQTQWDTEAFF
>TRBV14|NA|TRBJ1-5|NA|19
TGTGCCAGCAGCCAAGAAAGAGGGACATCCGGGCAGGACAATCAGCCCCAGCATTTT
CASSQERGTSGQDNQPQHF
>TRBV27|NA|TRBJ2-3|NA|17
TGTGCCAGCAGTTTACTGGGGACGAAGGGGGGCACAGATACGCAGTATTTT
CASSLLGTKGGTDTQYF
>TRBV6-5|NA|TRBJ2-1|many|14
TGTGCCAGCAGAGGGAGGTCCTCCTACAATGAGCAGTTCTTC
CASRGRSSYNEQFF
>TRBV19|NA|TRBJ1-1|NA|13
TGTGCCAGCGCCCGCCCGTTGGACACTGAAGCTTTCTTT
CASARPLDTEAFF
>TRBV2|NA|TRBJ2-1|few|17
TGTGCCAGCAGTGAAGCGCCCTGGGAAGGGACCTACAATGAGCAGTTCTTC
CASSEAPWEGTYNEQFF
>TRBV5-1|NA|TRBJ1-1|NA|14
TGCGCCAGCAGATTTAGAGTCATGAACACTAAAGCTTTCTTT
CASRFRVMNTKAFF
>TRBV28|TRBD1|TRBJ2-3|NA|16
TGTGCCAGCATTCTTGGAGAGGACAGGGGAACAGATACGCAGTATTTT
CASILGEDRGTDTQYF
>TRBV20-1|TRBD1|TRBJ2-6|NA|20
TGCAGTGCTAGGCCCCCGGACAGGGGAGTTTGGGGCTCCGGGGCCAACGTCCTGACTTTC
CSARPPDRGVWGSGANVLTF
>TRBV11-1|NA|TRBJ1-1|NA|13
TGTGCCAACAGCTTTGGCCAGAACACTGAAGCTTTCTTT
CANSFGQNTEAFF
>TRBV14|TRBD2|TRBJ2-3|NA|17
TGTGCCAGCAGCCAAGATTCGGGACTAGCGGGGTCAGATACGCAGTATTTT
CASSQDSGLAGSDTQYF
>TRBV6-1|NA|TRBJ1-1|NA|15
TGTGCCAGCATAGGACAGCTCAACATGAACACTGAAGCTTTCTTT
CASIGQLNMNTEAFF
>TRBV6-1|NA|TRBJ2-3|few|15
TGTGCCAGCAGTGAGAGGGATGAGGGCACAGATACGCAGTATTTT
CASSERDEGTDTQYF
>TRBV2|NA|TRBJ2-1|NA|16
TGTGCCAGCAGCTCAAGACAGGAGAGCTCCTACAATGAGCAGTTCTTC
CASSSRQESSYNEQFF
>TRBV27|NA|TRBJ2-2|few|16
TGTGCCAGCACCCCTTACGGGGGGCAGAACACCGGGGAGCTGTTTTTT
CASTPYGGQNTGELFF